This TCR delta chain comes out of a study of γδ T cells in repeated Plasmodium falciparum infection. This clone was detected a few times. The protein in TCRdb stems from a much larger clone and differs at residue 5 from this DNA's translation, likely a read error; here the protein is translated from the DNA. Bulk repertoires came from Vgamma9/Vdelta2+ or Vdelta2-negative gammadelta T cells flow-sorted from PBMC. TCRdb reanalyzed the multiplex PCR reads using CATT. The sample includes 85,000 to 95,000 delta-chain clones, around 1.4% of them seen just once. The V gene's germline CDR1 is GEAIGNYY and CDR2 EKD. The V and J ends lost 3 bases and 3 bases, in that order; junction bases with no gene match: 4. This CDR3 region has 15 residues.

The specimen sequenced was gamma-delta T cells from blood. The sequence derives from a pool of human donors (malaria-infected and uninfected, not separated). J is TRDJ2 and V is TRDV2, with TRDD3 identical over 9 bases. The J gene was not available in TCRdb and was assigned here by matching the DNA to germline segments. CDR3 bases: TGTGCCTGTGACGCCGGGGATACGGTGACAGCACAACTCTTCTTT. The encoded protein is CACDAGDTVTAQLFF.